This T cell receptor (beta chain) was found in a study of blood T cell repertoires in COVID-19. About the research overall: COVID-19 samples from acute and convalescent phases originated in the United States, Italy and Spain. PBMCs, B-cell-depleted T cells, or T cells were the source of the cDNA or gDNA that made up the material.

Trimming took 4 bases from V and 3 from J; bases not matched to a gene: 6. The CDR3 has 15 amino acids. Germline loops: CDR1 MNHEY, CDR2 SMNVEV (reference sequence). Original methodology: Nucleated cell number was recorded as an estimate derived from reference gene primer amplification. The data were produced by immunoSEQ multiplex PCR, yet TCRdb's version contains in-frame clones alone and is incomplete. V, J and clone size are taken as reported in that table, and D and trimming were inferred from the DNA itself. The data show 45,000 to 50,000 clones, more than 75% seen once. The chain couples TRBV27 to TRBJ2-7, with TRBD1 identical over 10 bases. This TCR was recovered from a man aged 50-59 years with active COVID-19. The sequenced sample was peripheral blood. The CDR3 DNA is TGTGCCAGCAGTTCTGCCGGGACAGGGGACTACGAGCAGTACTTC. Translating it yields CASSSAGTGDYEQYF.